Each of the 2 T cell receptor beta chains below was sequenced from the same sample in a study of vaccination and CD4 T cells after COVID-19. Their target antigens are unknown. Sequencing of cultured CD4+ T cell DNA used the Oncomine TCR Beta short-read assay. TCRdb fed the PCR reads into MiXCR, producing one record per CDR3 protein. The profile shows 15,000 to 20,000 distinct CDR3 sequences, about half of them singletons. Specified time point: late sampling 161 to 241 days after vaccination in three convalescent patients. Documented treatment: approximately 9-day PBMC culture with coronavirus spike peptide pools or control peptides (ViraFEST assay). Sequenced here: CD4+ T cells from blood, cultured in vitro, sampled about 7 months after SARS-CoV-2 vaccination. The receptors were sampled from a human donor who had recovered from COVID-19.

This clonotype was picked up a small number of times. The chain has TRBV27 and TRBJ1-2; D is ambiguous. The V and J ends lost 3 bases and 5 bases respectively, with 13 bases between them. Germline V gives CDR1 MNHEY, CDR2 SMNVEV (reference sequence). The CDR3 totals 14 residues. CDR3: CASSFSQDGYGYTF. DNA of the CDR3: TGTGCCAGCAGTTTTTCCCAAGATGGGTATGGCTACACCTTC.

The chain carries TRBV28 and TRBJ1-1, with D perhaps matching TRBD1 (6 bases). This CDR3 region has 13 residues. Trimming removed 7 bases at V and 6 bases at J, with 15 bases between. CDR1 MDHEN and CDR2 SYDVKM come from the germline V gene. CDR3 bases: TGTGCCAGCATCCCACAGGGTCTGGCTGAAGCTTTCTTT. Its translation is CASIPQGLAEAFF.